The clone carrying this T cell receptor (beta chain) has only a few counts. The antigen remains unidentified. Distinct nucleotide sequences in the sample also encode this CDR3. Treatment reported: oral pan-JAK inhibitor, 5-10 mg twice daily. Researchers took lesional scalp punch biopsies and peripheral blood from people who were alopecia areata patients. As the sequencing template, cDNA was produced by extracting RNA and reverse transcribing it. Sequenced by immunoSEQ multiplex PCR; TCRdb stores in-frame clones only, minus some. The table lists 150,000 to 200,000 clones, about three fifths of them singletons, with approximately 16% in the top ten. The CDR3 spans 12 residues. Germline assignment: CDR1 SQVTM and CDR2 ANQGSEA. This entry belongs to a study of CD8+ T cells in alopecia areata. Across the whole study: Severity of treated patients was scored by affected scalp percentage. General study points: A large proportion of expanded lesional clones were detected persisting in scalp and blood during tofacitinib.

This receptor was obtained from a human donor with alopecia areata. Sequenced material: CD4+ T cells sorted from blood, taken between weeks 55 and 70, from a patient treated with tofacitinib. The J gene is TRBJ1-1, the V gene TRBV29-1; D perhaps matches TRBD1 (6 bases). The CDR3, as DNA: TGCAGTGGAACAGGGTTGAACACTGAAGCTTTCTTT. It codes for CSGTGLNTEAFF.